These 32 T cell receptor beta chains were sequenced from one sample in a study of CD4 T cells in relation to SARS-CoV-2 and coronaviruses. Generated by immunoSEQ multiplex PCR, the TCRdb table keeps only in-frame clones and is missing some. The table includes 40,000 or so clones, roughly 85% detected once. Antigens of these TCRs are unknown. Sequenced input: naive CD4+ T cells from PBMCs, cultured in vitro. Subset reported: naive CD4+ T cells isolated by negative enrichment. The receptor set was obtained from an adult with COVID-19.

This clone occurred a few times. This rearrangement joins TRBV6-5 to TRBJ2-2, with TRBD2 matching over 8 bases. Germline values: CDR1 MNHEY, CDR2 SVGAGI. The V and J ends lost 7 bases and 5 bases, in that order; junction bases with no gene match: 6. The CDR3 spans 14 residues. In nucleotides, the CDR3 is TGTGCCAGCACCCCCGCGGGGGGAACCGGGGAGCTGTTTTTT. Protein product: CASTPAGGTGELFF.

The chain combines TRBV5-1 with TRBJ2-1; D gene uncertain. The CDR3 contains 15 residues. Looked up from germline, CDR1 is SGHRS and CDR2 is YFSETQ. Between the trimmed V and J ends, which lost 0 bases and 3 bases, there was a span of 10 bases. The CDR3 is CASSLEASRYNEQFF. CDR3 nucleotides: TGCGCCAGCAGCTTGGAAGCTAGTCGCTACAATGAGCAGTTCTTC.

A few counts support this clone. The V call is TRBV7-9, the J call TRBJ1-6, with 8 bases identical to TRBD1. J lost 10 bases, V lost 2 bases, and 10 bases had no gene match. CDR3 length: 16 amino acids. CDR1 is SEHNR, CDR2 FQNEAQ, per germline (reference sequence). As DNA, the CDR3 is TGTGCCAGCAGCTTATATGGACAGGGTGCCTCCTCACCCCTCCACTTT. Encoded protein: CASSLYGQGASSPLHF.

The chain has TRBV7-8 and TRBJ2-7; D unresolved. CDR3 length: 19 residues. Germline loops: CDR1 SGHVS, CDR2 FQNEAQ. With 0 bases removed from V and 0 bases from J, the gap between germline ends came to 21 bases. CDR3 sequence: CASSLALSVPVLISYEQYF. In DNA form, the CDR3 reads TGTGCCAGCAGCTTAGCGTTATCAGTACCCGTTCTTATCTCCTACGAGCAGTACTTC.

The chain has TRBV7-9 and TRBJ1-2; D is unresolved. The CDR3 contains 15 residues. V lost 1 base to trimming and J lost 4 bases, with 13 bases between them. The germline V gene encodes CDR1 SEHNR and CDR2 FQNEAQ (reference sequence). CDR3 protein: CASSLEAGRSYGYTF. The CDR3 DNA reads as TGTGCCAGCAGCTTAGAAGCAGGCCGTTCCTATGGCTACACCTTC.

This clone is a singleton in its sample. The genes are TRBV2 and TRBJ2-2; no clear D. The CDR3 has 16 residues. CDR1 and CDR2 from the germline V gene are SNHLY and FYNNEI. The V end was cut by 3 bases, the J end by 0 bases, with 11 bases between. CDR3 in DNA: TGTGCCAGCAGTGATATGAGACTTGCGAACACCGGGGAGCTGTTTTTT. Translating gives CASSDMRLANTGELFF. Full variable domain (missing parts from reference TRBV2 and TRBJ2-2): EPEVTQTPSHQVTQMGQEVILRCVPISNHLYFYWYRQILGQKVEFLVSFYNNEISEKSEIFDDQFSVERPDGSNFTLKIRSTKLEDSAMYFCASSDMRLANTGELFFGEGSRLTVL.

This chain joins TRBV3-1 (or the pseudogene TRBV3-2) and TRBJ1-3, with TRBD1 matching over 7 bases. Germline values: CDR1 LGHDT, CDR2 YNNKEL (reference sequence). This CDR3 region has 16 residues. The V gene end was trimmed by 4 bases and the J gene end by 2 bases; junction bases not matched to a gene: 8. CDR3 in amino acids: CASSPGTARAGNTIYF. CDR3 DNA: TGTGCCAGCAGCCCCGGGACAGCCCGAGCTGGAAACACCATATATTTT.

V and J are TRBV28 and TRBJ2-7; perhaps TRBD2 as D (7 bases). The CDR3 consists of 13 residues. The V end was cut by 11 bases, the J end by 3 bases, with 17 bases between. The germline CDR1 and CDR2 sequences are MDHEN and SYDVKM. CDR3 in amino acids: CAAGGGRGYEQYF. CDR3 in DNA: TGTGCCGCTGGGGGGGGCCGAGGCTACGAGCAGTACTTC. Variable domain in full (rest from reference TRBV28 and TRBJ2-7): DVKVTQSSRYLVKRTGEKVFLECVQDMDHENMFWYRQDPGLGLRLIYFSYDVKMKEKGDIPEGYSVSREKKERFSLILESASTNQTSMYLCAAGGGRGYEQYFGPGTRLTVT.

This chain links TRBV30 with TRBJ1-1; no reliable D call. The V and J ends lost 2 bases and 6 bases respectively, with 13 bases between them. The CDR3 spans 13 residues. Germline V gene data show CDR1 as GTSNPN and CDR2 as SVGIG (reference sequence). The CDR3 here is CAWSLQIGAEAFF. The CDR3, as DNA: TGTGCCTGGAGTCTCCAAATCGGGGCTGAAGCTTTCTTT.

This clone was recorded once. The chain links TRBV7-2 to TRBJ2-3, with D possibly TRBD2 on 6 matching bases. Trimming removed 3 bases at V and 2 bases at J, with 12 bases between. The germline V gene has CDR1 SGHTA and CDR2 FQGNSA. This CDR3 spans 15 amino acids. For the CDR3, the DNA is TGTGCCAGCAGCTTTTCCCCGGGAGTCACAGATACGCAGTATTTT. Protein: CASSFSPGVTDTQYF.

The gene calls are TRBV7-9 and TRBJ1-2; no definite D call. Trimming removed 5 bases at V and 5 bases at J, with 9 bases between. Looked up from germline, CDR1 is SEHNR and CDR2 is FQNEAQ (reference sequence). The CDR3 is 12 amino acids. CDR3 amino acids: CASSGEGYGYTF. The CDR3 nucleotides read TGTGCCAGCAGCGGGGAAGGGTATGGCTACACCTTC.

The genes are TRBV18 and TRBJ2-1; 7 bases line up with TRBD1. V shed 4 bases, J shed 2 bases, and the junction held 5 bases outside the gene matches. CDR1 is KGHSH, CDR2 LQKENI, per germline. The CDR3 length is 15 residues. In nucleotides, the CDR3 is TGTGCCAGCTCACAGGATGGACAGGCCTACAATGAGCAGTTCTTC. Translating it yields CASSQDGQAYNEQFF. Drawing the rest from reference TRBV18 and TRBJ2-1, the complete variable domain is NAGVMQNPRHLVRRRGQEARLRCSPMKGHSHVYWYRQLPEEGLKFMVYLQKENIIDESGMPKERFSAEFPKEGPSILRIQQVVRGDSAAYFCASSQDGQAYNEQFFGPGTRLTVL.

V and J are TRBV10-3 and TRBJ2-7; weak D call: TRBD1 (5 bases). V gave up 4 bases and J gave up 5 bases, with 12 bases separating them. The length of the CDR3 is 13 residues. Germline V gene sequence: CDR1 ENHRY, CDR2 SYGVKD. The CDR3 loop is CAISGRERHEQYF. DNA of the CDR3: TGTGCCATCAGTGGCAGGGAACGACACGAGCAGTACTTC.

V gene TRBV20-1 combines with J gene TRBJ2-2; D gene uncertain. The germline V gene encodes CDR1 DFQATT and CDR2 SNEGSKA (reference sequence). CDR3 length: 11 residues. V shed 3 bases and J shed 8 bases, with 7 bases lying between them. CDR3 sequence reads: CSARMQGELFF. CDR3 bases: TGCAGTGCTAGGATGCAAGGGGAGCTGTTTTTT.

This clone occurred once. Here the CDR3 reads CAWTPGNGNTIYF. The CDR3 DNA follows: TGTGCCTGGACCCCGGGAAACGGAAACACCATATATTTT. The chain joins TRBV30 to TRBJ1-3; D is ambiguous. CDR1 GTSNPN and CDR2 SVGIG come from the germline V gene (reference sequence). V lost 4 bases and J lost 4, with 11 bases in between. CDR3 size: 13 residues.

V gene TRBV7-3 combines with J gene TRBJ2-5; D unresolved. V shed 0 bases and J shed 8 bases, with 7 bases lying between them. CDR1 is SGHTA and CDR2 is FQGTGA in the germline V gene. CDR3 length: 12 residues. The CDR3 loop is CASSLTGTTQYF. The CDR3 DNA reads as TGTGCCAGCAGCTTAACGGGTACAACCCAGTACTTC.

The V call is TRBV27, the J call TRBJ1-6; D remains ambiguous. CDR3 length: 14 residues. CDR1 and CDR2 from the germline V gene are MNHEY and SMNVEV (reference sequence). Trimming shortened V by 5 bases and J by 11 bases, and 16 bases separated the two germline ends. CDR3 sequence reads: CASSQEGRTTPLHF. The CDR3 DNA follows: TGTGCCAGCAGTCAGGAAGGACGGACCACACCCCTCCACTTT.

The chain links TRBV27 to TRBJ2-7, with 8 bases identical to TRBD2. Unmatched junction bases numbered 3, after V lost 4 bases and J lost 1 base. The CDR3 consists of 14 residues. Germline V gene data show CDR1 as MNHEY and CDR2 as SMNVEV (reference sequence). The chain's CDR3 is CASSWAGGSYEQYF. The DNA of the CDR3 is TGTGCCAGCAGTTGGGCGGGGGGATCCTACGAGCAGTACTTC.

The chain has TRBV3-1 (or the pseudogene TRBV3-2) and TRBJ2-5, with 8 bases matching TRBD2. Germline CDR1 reads LGHDT; CDR2 reads YNNKEL (reference sequence). The CDR3 has 16 residues. With V trimmed by 4 bases and J by 2 bases, 9 bases remained unmatched. The CDR3 DNA follows: TGTGCCAGCAGCCCCGACCTGACTAGCGCGCAAGAGACCCAGTACTTC. As protein: CASSPDLTSAQETQYF.

The rearrangement uses TRBV6-1 and TRBJ2-7; 11 bases are a match to TRBD2. V trimming: 0 bases; J trimming: 4 bases; junction bases outside the gene matches: 11. The CDR3 sequence is 18 residues long. Germline V gives CDR1 MNHNS, CDR2 SASEGT. CDR3 amino acids: CASSEAPGLAGGWYEQYF. The CDR3 DNA reads TGTGCCAGCAGTGAAGCTCCTGGGCTAGCGGGAGGTTGGTACGAGCAGTACTTC.

The gene calls are TRBV28 and TRBJ2-3, with 7 bases matching TRBD2. Germline V lookup: CDR1 MDHEN, CDR2 SYDVKM. Unmatched junction bases numbered 2, after V lost 2 bases and J lost 3 bases. The CDR3 runs 14 residues. CDR3 nucleotide sequence: TGTGCCAGCAGTTTAGCGGGAGCAACAGATACGCAGTATTTT. It codes for CASSLAGATDTQYF.

This chain connects TRBV7-3 to TRBJ2-5; the D gene is possibly TRBD1 (5 bases). Germline lookup yields CDR1 SGHTA and CDR2 FQGTGA. The V gene lost 1 base and the J gene lost 5 bases, with 11 bases spanning the gap. The CDR3 covers 14 residues. The CDR3, as DNA: TGTGCCAGCAGCTTAAATGCAGGGCTGGAGACCCAGTACTTC. Its translation is CASSLNAGLETQYF.

The chain's CDR3 is CASSPRDRGWTGELFF. CDR3 DNA sequence: TGTGCCAGCAGCCCCCGGGACAGGGGCTGGACCGGGGAGCTGTTTTTT. The V and J genes are TRBV9 and TRBJ2-2, with TRBD1 matching 10 bases. The CDR3 sequence is 16 residues long. The germline gives CDR1 SGDLS, CDR2 YYNGEE. J was trimmed by 5 bases and V by 4 bases; bases with no gene match: 8.

CDR3 loop: CAWSGGGGNQPQHF. CDR3 coding DNA: TGTGCCTGGAGTGGGGGGGGCGGCAATCAGCCCCAGCATTTT. V and J are TRBV30 and TRBJ1-5; maybe TRBD1 (6 bases). The CDR3 extends over 14 amino acids. From germline, CDR1 is GTSNPN and CDR2 SVGIG (reference sequence). V was cut by 1 base and J by 2 bases, with 9 bases left in between.

CDR3 DNA sequence: TGTGCCAGCAGCCGCCGGGGCACAGATACGCAGTATTTT. It yields the protein CASSRRGTDTQYF. V is TRBV3-1 (or the pseudogene TRBV3-2) and J is TRBJ2-3, with D unresolved. The CDR3 runs to 13 residues. The germline V and J ends were trimmed by 4 bases and 1 base, with 6 bases remaining between them. Germline CDR1 reads LGHDT; CDR2 reads YNNKEL (reference sequence).

This clone was found a few times. The CDR3 is CASSFGQGGIYEQYF. The CDR3 coding sequence is TGTGCCAGCAGCTTCGGACAGGGGGGGATCTACGAGCAGTACTTC. The genes are TRBV7-9 and TRBJ2-7, with 10 bases lining up with TRBD1. This CDR3 has 15 residues. Germline trimming cut 3 bases from V and 3 bases from J; bases unmatched to any gene: 5. Germline CDR1 and CDR2: SEHNR and FQNEAQ (reference sequence).

The chain links TRBV3-1 (or the pseudogene TRBV3-2) to TRBJ2-7, with D unresolved. The length of the CDR3 is 14 residues. V gave up 0 bases and J gave up 2 bases, with 8 bases separating them. Germline V lookup: CDR1 LGHDT, CDR2 YNNKEL (reference sequence). CDR3 nucleotides: TGTGCCAGCAGCCAAGAGGCAGAAACCTACGAGCAGTACTTC. Translating gives CASSQEAETYEQYF.

This clone was counted only a few times. The chain couples TRBV7-8 to TRBJ1-5; D perhaps matches TRBD1 (6 bases). The V end was cut by 5 bases, the J end by 7 bases, with 12 bases between. This CDR3 spans 13 amino acids. In germline, CDR1 is SGHVS, CDR2 FQNEAQ. CDR3 coding DNA: TGTGCCAGCAGCCCCGAAGGGGGGCAGCCCCAGCATTTT. Its protein is CASSPEGGQPQHF.

The J gene is TRBJ2-7, the V gene TRBV28, with 8 bases fitting TRBD1. The CDR3 runs to 15 residues. V lost 2 bases to trimming and J lost 3 bases; unmatched junction nucleotides: 6. Germline V gene sequence: CDR1 MDHEN, CDR2 SYDVKM. DNA of the CDR3: TGTGCCAGCAGTTTACAGGCAGGGGGCCTCTACGAGCAGTACTTC. This codes for CASSLQAGGLYEQYF.

This clone was observed a few times. The chain couples TRBV19 to TRBJ1-2, with D hard to call. Trimming removed 1 base at V and 2 bases at J, with 14 bases between. The CDR3 has 16 amino acids. CDR1 and CDR2 (germline): LNHDA, SQIVND (reference sequence). The CDR3 nucleotides read TGTGCCAGTAGTATAGGTTATTCAGACCTAAACTATGGCTACACCTTC. Its translation is CASSIGYSDLNYGYTF.

The chain couples TRBV5-1 to TRBJ2-5; D is perhaps TRBD2 (5 bases). V was shortened by 2 bases and J by 0 bases, with 8 bases between the two germline ends. The CDR3 loop spans 14 amino acids. Germline CDR1 SGHRS, CDR2 YFSETQ. Here the CDR3 DNA reads TGCGCCAGCAGCTTATCGAGGGACCAAGAGACCCAGTACTTC. Residues: CASSLSRDQETQYF.

This clone was seen just once. The chain has TRBV7-2 and TRBJ1-1, with 9 bases lining up with TRBD1. Trimming cost V 0 bases and J 4 bases; bases outside gene matches: 3. Per the germline V gene, CDR1 is SGHTA and CDR2 is FQGNSA. CDR3 size: 15 residues. The CDR3 coding sequence is TGTGCCAGCAGCTTAGCCGGGACAGGGCTCACTGAAGCTTTCTTT. This gives the protein CASSLAGTGLTEAFF.